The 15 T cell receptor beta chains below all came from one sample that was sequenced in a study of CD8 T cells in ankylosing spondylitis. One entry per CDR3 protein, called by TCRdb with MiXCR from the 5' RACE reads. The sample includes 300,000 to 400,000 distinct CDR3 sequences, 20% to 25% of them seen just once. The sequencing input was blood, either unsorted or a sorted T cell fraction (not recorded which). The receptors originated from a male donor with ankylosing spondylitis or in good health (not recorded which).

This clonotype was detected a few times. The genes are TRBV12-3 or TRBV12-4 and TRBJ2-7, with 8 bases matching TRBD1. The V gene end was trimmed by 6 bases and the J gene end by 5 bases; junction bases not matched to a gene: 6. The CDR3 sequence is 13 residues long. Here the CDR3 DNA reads TGTGCCAGCAGCCCGGGACAGGTCCACGAGCAGTACTTC. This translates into CASSPGQVHEQYF.

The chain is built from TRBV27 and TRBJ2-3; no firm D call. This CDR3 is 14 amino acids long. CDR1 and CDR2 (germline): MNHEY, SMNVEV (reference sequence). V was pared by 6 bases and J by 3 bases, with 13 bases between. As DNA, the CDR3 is TGTGCCAGCAGCCCCGATTCCGGGACAGATACGCAGTATTTT. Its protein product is CASSPDSGTDTQYF.

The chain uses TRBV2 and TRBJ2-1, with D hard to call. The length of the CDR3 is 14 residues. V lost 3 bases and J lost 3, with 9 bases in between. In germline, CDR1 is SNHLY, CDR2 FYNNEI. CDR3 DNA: TGTGCCAGCAGTGATGAGGTCCTCTACAATGAGCAGTTCTTC. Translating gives CASSDEVLYNEQFF.

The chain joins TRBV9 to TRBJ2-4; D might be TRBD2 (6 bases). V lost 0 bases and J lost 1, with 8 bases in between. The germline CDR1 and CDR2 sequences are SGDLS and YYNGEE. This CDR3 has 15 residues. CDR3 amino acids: CASSVDGGAKNIQYF. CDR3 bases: TGTGCCAGCAGCGTAGACGGGGGTGCCAAAAACATTCAGTACTTC.

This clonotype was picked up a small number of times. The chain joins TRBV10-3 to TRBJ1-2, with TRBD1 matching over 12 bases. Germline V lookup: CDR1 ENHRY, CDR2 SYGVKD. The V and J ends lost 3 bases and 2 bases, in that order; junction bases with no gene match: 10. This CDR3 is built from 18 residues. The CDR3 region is CAISDPSGTGGSNYGYTF. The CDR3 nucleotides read TGTGCCATCAGTGACCCCTCCGGGACAGGGGGCTCCAACTATGGCTACACCTTC.

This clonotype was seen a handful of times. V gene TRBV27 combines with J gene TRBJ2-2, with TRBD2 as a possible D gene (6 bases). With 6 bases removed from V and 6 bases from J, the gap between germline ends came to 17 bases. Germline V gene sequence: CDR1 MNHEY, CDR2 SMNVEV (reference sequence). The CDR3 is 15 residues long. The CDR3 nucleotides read TGTGCCAGCAGACCGGGACTCGCCCGCGCCGGGGAGCTGTTTTTT. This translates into CASRPGLARAGELFF.

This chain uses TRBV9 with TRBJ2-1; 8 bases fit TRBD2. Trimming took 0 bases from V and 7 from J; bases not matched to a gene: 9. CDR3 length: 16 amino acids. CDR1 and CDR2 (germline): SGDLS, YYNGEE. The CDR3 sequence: CASSVAGTPGGNEQFF. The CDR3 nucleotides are TGTGCCAGCAGCGTAGCTGGTACACCGGGAGGGAATGAGCAGTTCTTC.

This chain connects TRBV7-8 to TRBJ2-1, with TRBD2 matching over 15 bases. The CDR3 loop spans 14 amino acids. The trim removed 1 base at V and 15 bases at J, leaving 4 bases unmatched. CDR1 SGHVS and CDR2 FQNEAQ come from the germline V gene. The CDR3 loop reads CASSLEGLAGGVFF. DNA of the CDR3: TGTGCCAGCAGCTTAGAAGGACTAGCGGGGGGGGTGTTCTTC.

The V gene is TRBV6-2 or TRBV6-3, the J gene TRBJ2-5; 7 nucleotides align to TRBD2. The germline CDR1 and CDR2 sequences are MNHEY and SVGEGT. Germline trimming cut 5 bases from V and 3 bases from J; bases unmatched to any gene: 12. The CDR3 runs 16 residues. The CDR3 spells CASSAKLAKLEETQYF. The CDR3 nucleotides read TGTGCCAGCAGTGCAAAACTAGCGAAACTAGAAGAGACCCAGTACTTC.

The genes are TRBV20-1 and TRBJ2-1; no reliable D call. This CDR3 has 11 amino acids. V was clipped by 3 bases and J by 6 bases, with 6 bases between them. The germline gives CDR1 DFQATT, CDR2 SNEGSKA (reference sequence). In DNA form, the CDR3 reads TGCAGTGCTAGGGTGACCAATGAGCAGTTCTTC. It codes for CSARVTNEQFF.

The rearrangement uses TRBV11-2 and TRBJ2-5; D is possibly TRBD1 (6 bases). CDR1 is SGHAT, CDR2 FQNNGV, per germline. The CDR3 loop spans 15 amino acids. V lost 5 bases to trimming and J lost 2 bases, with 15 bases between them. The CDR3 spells CASSPRDKDQETQYF. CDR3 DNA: TGTGCCAGCAGCCCCCGGGACAAAGATCAAGAGACCCAGTACTTC. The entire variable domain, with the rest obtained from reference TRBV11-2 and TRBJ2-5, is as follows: EAGVAQSPRYKIIEKRQSVAFWCNPISGHATLYWYQQILGQGPKLLIQFQNNGVVDDSQLPKDRFSAERLKGVDSTLKIQPAKLEDSAVYLCASSPRDKDQETQYFGPGTRLLVL.

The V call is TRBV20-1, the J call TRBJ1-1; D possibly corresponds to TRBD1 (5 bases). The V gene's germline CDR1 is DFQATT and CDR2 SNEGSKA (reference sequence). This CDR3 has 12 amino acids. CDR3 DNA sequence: TGCTTAGCGAGGGGCCAGAACACTGAAGCTTTCTTT. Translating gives CLARGQNTEAFF.

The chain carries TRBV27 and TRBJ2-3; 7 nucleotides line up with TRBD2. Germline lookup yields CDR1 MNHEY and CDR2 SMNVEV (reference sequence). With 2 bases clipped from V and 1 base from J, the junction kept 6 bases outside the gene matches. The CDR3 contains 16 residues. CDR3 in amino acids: CASSLLRGRGTDTQYF. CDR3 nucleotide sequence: TGTGCCAGCAGTTTACTTCGGGGGAGGGGCACAGATACGCAGTATTTT.

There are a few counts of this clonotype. This CDR3 reads CASSQALTGGNSYEQYF. CDR3 sequence (DNA): TGTGCCAGCAGCCAGGCTTTGACAGGGGGGAACTCCTACGAGCAGTACTTC. The V call is TRBV14, the J call TRBJ2-7, with 9 bases aligning to TRBD1. The CDR3 is 17 amino acids. CDR1 SGHDN and CDR2 FVKESK come from the germline V gene. V shed 3 bases and J 0 bases; nucleotides not matched to a gene: 9.

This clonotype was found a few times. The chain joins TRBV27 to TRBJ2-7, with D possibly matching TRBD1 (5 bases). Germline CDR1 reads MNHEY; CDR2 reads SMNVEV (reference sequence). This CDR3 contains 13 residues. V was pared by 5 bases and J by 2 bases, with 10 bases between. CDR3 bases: TGTGCCAGCAGTCGACAGTGGCCCTACGAGCAGTACTTC. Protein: CASSRQWPYEQYF.